A single T cell receptor beta chain is shown here with its context. Clones were sequenced by immunoSEQ multiplex PCR, and TCRdb holds only the in-frame ones, with some missing. The sample records roughly 270,000 clones, approximately 80% being singletons. This sample was included in a study of blood T cell repertoires in COVID-19. The V gene's germline CDR1 is KGHDR and CDR2 SFDVKD. Trimming removed 8 bases from V and 4 bases from J, with 13 bases in between. CDR3 length equals 14 residues. This chain joins TRBV24-1 and TRBJ2-2, with TRBD1 as a possible D gene (6 bases). Sequencing was carried out using PBMCs or T cells enriched from blood (not recorded which). This receptor was obtained from a man in his forties or fifties who had been exposed to COVID-19. In DNA, the CDR3 is TGTGCCACCAATCCGGGCAGGGGCACCGGGGAGCTGTTTTTT. This encodes CATNPGRGTGELFF.